These 23 T cell receptor beta chains came from one sample sequenced in a study of blood T cell repertoires in COVID-19. Assay used: immunoSEQ multiplex PCR; TCRdb lists only in-frame clones, some missing. The table lists 150,000 to 200,000 clones, just under 90% of them singletons. The sample comprised peripheral blood. All receptors derive from a woman in her 70s with COVID-19, enrolled during active disease.

This chain connects TRBV30 to TRBJ2-1, with 10 nucleotides matching TRBD2. The CDR3 runs to 15 residues. Looked up from germline, CDR1 is GTSNPN and CDR2 is SVGIG (reference sequence). Losses at the gene ends were 4 bases for V and 1 base for J; bases not matched to a gene: 4. The CDR3 here is CAWKGLAYSYNEQFF. CDR3 nucleotides: TGTGCCTGGAAGGGACTAGCGTATTCCTACAATGAGCAGTTCTTC.

The chain carries TRBV5-6 and TRBJ2-1; D uncertain. The CDR3 covers 14 residues. Per the germline V gene, CDR1 is SGHDT and CDR2 is YYEEEE. Trimming left V 1 base short and J 3 bases short, with 8 bases between. As DNA, the CDR3 is TGTGCCAGCAGCTTGTTCTACAGCTACAATGAGCAGTTCTTC. Translation: CASSLFYSYNEQFF.

The chain recombines TRBV19 with TRBJ2-1; the D gene is possibly TRBD2 (5 bases). This CDR3 spans 13 amino acids. Germline V lookup: CDR1 LNHDA, CDR2 SQIVND (reference sequence). Trimming removed 7 bases from V and 6 bases from J, with 13 bases in between. CDR3 sequence: CASKRSATNEQFF. CDR3 coding DNA: TGTGCCAGTAAACGTAGCGCGACCAATGAGCAGTTCTTC.

The J gene is TRBJ2-3, the V gene TRBV18, with D unresolved. V was pared by 2 bases and J by 1 base, with 10 bases between. CDR3 length: 15 residues. CDR1 and CDR2 from the germline V gene are KGHSH and LQKENI. The CDR3 DNA follows: TGTGCCAGCTCACCAGTCAGTGTCGGCACAGATACGCAGTATTTT. Protein: CASSPVSVGTDTQYF.

V usage is TRBV9 and J usage is TRBJ1-6; TRBD1 agrees at 10 bases. V trimming: 0 bases; J trimming: 14 bases; junction bases outside the gene matches: 14. The germline gives CDR1 SGDLS, CDR2 YYNGEE. The CDR3 loop spans 17 amino acids. CDR3 region: CASSVGSSGQGDSALHF. CDR3 nucleotides: TGTGCCAGCAGCGTAGGGTCCTCAGGACAGGGGGATTCCGCCCTCCACTTT.

The CDR3: CAWSVRRQGSRGYTF. CDR3 nucleotide sequence: TGTGCCTGGAGTGTACGGCGACAGGGTAGTCGAGGCTACACCTTC. This sequence joins TRBV30 and TRBJ1-2, with 7 bases fitting TRBD1. The CDR3 consists of 15 residues. In germline, CDR1 is GTSNPN, CDR2 SVGIG (reference sequence). With 0 bases clipped from V and 8 bases from J, the junction kept 12 bases outside the gene matches. The complete variable domain, with remaining parts taken from reference TRBV30 and TRBJ1-2, reads SQTIHQWPATLVQPVGSPLSLECTVEGTSNPNLYWYRQAAGRGLQLLFYSVGIGQISSEVPQNLSASRPQDRQFILSSKKLLLSDSGFYLCAWSVRRQGSRGYTFGSGTRLTVV.

The CDR3 reads CASSYRRNTEAFF. The CDR3 nucleotides are TGTGCCAGCAGTTACCGGAGGAACACTGAAGCTTTCTTT. The chain uses TRBV6-5 and TRBJ1-1; no clear D gene. Between the trimmed V and J ends, which lost 2 bases and 1 base, there was a span of 5 bases. Per the germline V gene, CDR1 is MNHEY and CDR2 is SVGAGI. This CDR3 spans 13 amino acids.

This clone was recorded a few times. The rearrangement uses TRBV28 and TRBJ1-2, with 9 nucleotides matching TRBD1. The length of the CDR3 is 14 residues. Germline loops: CDR1 MDHEN, CDR2 SYDVKM. V lost 6 bases, J lost 0 bases, and 2 bases stayed unmatched. The CDR3 nucleotides are TGTGCCAGCAGGAGGACAGGGGCTAACTATGGCTACACCTTC. Its protein is CASRRTGANYGYTF.

V is TRBV20-1 and J is TRBJ2-1; D is possibly TRBD2 (6 bases). CDR1 is DFQATT, CDR2 SNEGSKA, per germline (reference sequence). The CDR3 runs to 17 residues. Trimming removed 3 bases at V and 4 bases at J, with 22 bases between. CDR3 DNA sequence: TGCAGTGCTAGTTCTCTACAATTGGTTGGGGGGTACAATGAGCAGTTCTTC. Translated, it gives CSASSLQLVGGYNEQFF.

The chain carries TRBV7-9 and TRBJ1-2, with 7 nucleotides matching TRBD1. Per the germline V gene, CDR1 is SEHNR and CDR2 is FQNEAQ (reference sequence). Unmatched junction bases numbered 0, after V lost 5 bases and J lost 0 bases. The CDR3 is 13 amino acids. For the CDR3, the DNA is TGTGCCAGCAGCCAGGGGGCTAACTATGGCTACACCTTC. As protein: CASSQGANYGYTF.

V usage is TRBV11-2 and J usage is TRBJ1-3; D gene ambiguous. Trimming cost V 5 bases and J 7 bases, with 18 bases left between them. The germline gives CDR1 SGHAT, CDR2 FQNNGV. The CDR3 length is 15 residues. CDR3 protein: CASSPERTRGNTIYF. The DNA of the CDR3 is TGTGCCAGCAGCCCGGAAAGAACACGGGGTAACACCATATATTTT. Combining the CDR3 with reference TRBV11-2 and TRBJ1-3 gives the whole variable domain EAGVAQSPRYKIIEKRQSVAFWCNPISGHATLYWYQQILGQGPKLLIQFQNNGVVDDSQLPKDRFSAERLKGVDSTLKIQPAKLEDSAVYLCASSPERTRGNTIYFGEGSWLTVV.

Worth noting for this clone: The same CDR3 is also encoded by other DNA sequences in this sample. The gene calls are TRBV19 and TRBJ1-1; 10 bases map to TRBD1. V shed 4 bases and J 4 bases; nucleotides not matched to a gene: 3. The length of the CDR3 is 14 residues. Germline loops: CDR1 LNHDA, CDR2 SQIVND (reference sequence). The CDR3 loop is CASSTGQGSTEAFF. CDR3 DNA sequence: TGTGCCAGTAGTACGGGACAGGGGAGCACTGAAGCTTTCTTT.

This chain uses TRBV14 with TRBJ1-5; no firm D call. The germline V and J ends were trimmed by 4 bases and 4 bases, with 8 bases remaining between them. The CDR3 has 13 residues. Germline V gene data show CDR1 as SGHDN and CDR2 as FVKESK. DNA of the CDR3: TGTGCCAGCAGCCGTGGGAGAAATCAGCCCCAGCATTTT. Protein sequence: CASSRGRNQPQHF.

This clone was counted at least ten times. The CDR3 sequence: CASSLGLGTLYEQYF. The CDR3 coding sequence is TGTGCCAGCAGCTTAGGTCTTGGGACACTCTACGAGCAGTACTTC. V is TRBV11-2 and J is TRBJ2-7, with D maybe TRBD1 (6 bases). This CDR3 has 15 residues. V lost 1 base and J 3 bases, leaving 13 bases between the germline ends. Germline CDR1 reads SGHAT; CDR2 reads FQNNGV. Full variable domain (remainder filled in from reference TRBV11-2 and TRBJ2-7): EAGVAQSPRYKIIEKRQSVAFWCNPISGHATLYWYQQILGQGPKLLIQFQNNGVVDDSQLPKDRFSAERLKGVDSTLKIQPAKLEDSAVYLCASSLGLGTLYEQYFGPGTRLTVT.

The CDR3, as DNA: TGTGCCAGCACGTGGGGGAGGGCCGGAGATACGCAGTATTTT. This sequence encodes CASTWGRAGDTQYF. This chain links TRBV2 with TRBJ2-3, with 7 bases fitting TRBD2. V trimming: 7 bases; J trimming: 5 bases; junction bases outside the gene matches: 9. Germline CDR1 SNHLY, CDR2 FYNNEI. This CDR3 has 14 residues.

The V call is TRBV3-1 (or the pseudogene TRBV3-2), the J call TRBJ2-2; 10 positions match TRBD2. The CDR3 loop spans 16 amino acids. V dropped 5 bases and J dropped 0; count of bases not matched to a gene: 3. Germline V gene data show CDR1 as LGHDT and CDR2 as YNNKEL (reference sequence). As DNA, the CDR3 is TGTGCCAGCAGCAAAAGCGGGAGGGCGAACACCGGGGAGCTGTTTTTT. The encoded protein is CASSKSGRANTGELFF.

The chain is built from TRBV29-1 and TRBJ1-4, with D possibly matching TRBD1 (5 bases). CDR3 length equals 13 residues. Germline V gene data show CDR1 as SQVTM and CDR2 as ANQGSEA. Trimming stripped 3 bases from V and 7 bases from J, with 12 bases between. Here the CDR3 DNA reads TGCAGCGTTGATTTTTCCGGGGGTGAAAAACTGTTTTTT. This gives the protein CSVDFSGGEKLFF.

About this clone itself: Sequence at one end of the junction differs from germline and may be a read error. The chain couples TRBV7-8 to TRBJ2-7; D is perhaps TRBD2 (5 bases). Germline CDR1 SGHVS, CDR2 FQNEAQ. The CDR3 is 14 residues long. The CDR3, as DNA: TGTGCCAGCAGCTTAGTCGGGATCTCCCACGAGCAGTACTTC. Its protein product is CASSLVGISHEQYF.

The chain has TRBV25-1 and TRBJ2-5; 7 bases line up with TRBD2. Germline V CDR1 and CDR2: MGHDK, SYGVNS. CDR3 length: 13 amino acids. V lost 5 bases and J lost 2; bases outside the gene matches: 2. CDR3 protein: CASSLGLQETQYF. CDR3 in DNA: TGTGCCAGCAGTTTGGGACTACAAGAGACCCAGTACTTC.

V and J are TRBV15 and TRBJ1-1; maybe TRBD1 (5 bases). V was clipped by 4 bases and J by 4 bases, with 10 bases between them. This CDR3 is built from 13 residues. The germline gives CDR1 LNHNV, CDR2 YYDKDF (reference sequence). CDR3 in amino acids: CATSTDGGTEAFF. The CDR3 DNA sequence: TGTGCCACCAGCACCGACGGGGGCACTGAAGCTTTCTTT.

This rearrangement joins TRBV6-1 to TRBJ1-5, with 8 bases identical to TRBD1. The CDR3 has 14 residues. Germline CDR1 reads MNHNS; CDR2 reads SASEGT. V shed 2 bases and J 6 bases; nucleotides not matched to a gene: 3. The chain's CDR3 is CASSETGGGQPQHF. CDR3 nucleotides: TGTGCCAGCAGTGAAACAGGGGGGGGTCAGCCCCAGCATTTT.

The chain links TRBV19 to TRBJ1-5, with 7 bases fitting TRBD1. There are 16 residues in the CDR3. Germline CDR1 reads LNHDA; CDR2 reads SQIVND (reference sequence). J was trimmed by 0 bases and V by 5 bases; bases with no gene match: 7. The CDR3 DNA reads TGTGCCAGTAGTCCGGACAGGAGCTATAGCAATCAGCCCCAGCATTTT. It codes for CASSPDRSYSNQPQHF.

The J gene is TRBJ2-7, the V gene TRBV2, with 11 bases that match TRBD1. There are 16 residues in the CDR3. Germline lookup yields CDR1 SNHLY and CDR2 FYNNEI. Trimming took 6 bases from V and 3 from J; bases not matched to a gene: 10. The DNA of the CDR3 is TGTGCCAGCAGCGATACGGGACAGGGGGTGGTCTACGAGCAGTACTTC. Encoded protein: CASSDTGQGVVYEQYF.